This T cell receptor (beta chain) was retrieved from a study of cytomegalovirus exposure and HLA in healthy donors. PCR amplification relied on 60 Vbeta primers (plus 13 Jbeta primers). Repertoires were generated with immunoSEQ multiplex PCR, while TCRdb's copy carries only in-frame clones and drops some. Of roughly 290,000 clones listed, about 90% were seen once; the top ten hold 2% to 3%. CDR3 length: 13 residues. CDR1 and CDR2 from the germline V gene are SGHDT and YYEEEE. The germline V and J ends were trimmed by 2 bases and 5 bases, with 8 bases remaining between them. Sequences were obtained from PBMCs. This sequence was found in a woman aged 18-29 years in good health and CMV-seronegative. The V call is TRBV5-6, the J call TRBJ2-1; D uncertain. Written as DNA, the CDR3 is TGTGCCAGCAGCTTATTACGGGACAATGAGCAGTTCTTC. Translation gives CASSLLRDNEQFF.